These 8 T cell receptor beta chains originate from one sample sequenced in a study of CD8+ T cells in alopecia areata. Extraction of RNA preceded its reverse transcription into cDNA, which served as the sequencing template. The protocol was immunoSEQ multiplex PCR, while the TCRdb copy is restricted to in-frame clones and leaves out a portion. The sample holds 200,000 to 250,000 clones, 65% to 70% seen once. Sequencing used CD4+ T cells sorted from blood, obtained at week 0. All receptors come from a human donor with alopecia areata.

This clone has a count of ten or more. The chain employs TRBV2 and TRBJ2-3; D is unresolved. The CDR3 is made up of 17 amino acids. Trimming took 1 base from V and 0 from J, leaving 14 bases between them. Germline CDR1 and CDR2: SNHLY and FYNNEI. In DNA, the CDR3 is TGTGCCAGCAGTGAAGTTACATCCATACGCAGCACAGATACGCAGTATTTT. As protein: CASSEVTSIRSTDTQYF. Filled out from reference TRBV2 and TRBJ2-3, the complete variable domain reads EPEVTQTPSHQVTQMGQEVILRCVPISNHLYFYWYRQILGQKVEFLVSFYNNEISEKSEIFDDQFSVERPDGSNFTLKIRSTKLEDSAMYFCASSEVTSIRSTDTQYFGPGTRLTVL.

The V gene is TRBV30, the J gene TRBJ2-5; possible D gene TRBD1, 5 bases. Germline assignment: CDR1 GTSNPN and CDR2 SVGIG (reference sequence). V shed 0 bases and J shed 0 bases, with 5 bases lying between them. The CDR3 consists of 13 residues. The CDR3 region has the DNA TGTGCCTGGAGTGTACAGGACCAAGAGACCCAGTACTTC. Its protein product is CAWSVQDQETQYF. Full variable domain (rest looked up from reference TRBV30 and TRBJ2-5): SQTIHQWPATLVQPVGSPLSLECTVEGTSNPNLYWYRQAAGRGLQLLFYSVGIGQISSEVPQNLSASRPQDRQFILSSKKLLLSDSGFYLCAWSVQDQETQYFGPGTRLLVL.

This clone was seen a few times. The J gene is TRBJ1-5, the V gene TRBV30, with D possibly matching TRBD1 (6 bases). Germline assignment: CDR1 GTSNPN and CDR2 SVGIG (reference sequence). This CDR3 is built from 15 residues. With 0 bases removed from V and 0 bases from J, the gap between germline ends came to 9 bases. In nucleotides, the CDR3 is TGTGCCTGGAGTGTAGGGGGGTCTAGCAATCAGCCCCAGCATTTT. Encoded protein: CAWSVGGSSNQPQHF. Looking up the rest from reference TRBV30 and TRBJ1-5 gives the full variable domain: SQTIHQWPATLVQPVGSPLSLECTVEGTSNPNLYWYRQAAGRGLQLLFYSVGIGQISSEVPQNLSASRPQDRQFILSSKKLLLSDSGFYLCAWSVGGSSNQPQHFGDGTRLSIL.

This CDR3 reads CASSLQGYNQPQHF. The DNA of the CDR3 is TGTGCCAGCAGCTTACAGGGCTACAATCAGCCCCAGCATTTT. The chain recombines TRBV5-6 with TRBJ1-5, with D possibly being TRBD1 (6 bases). This CDR3 comprises 14 residues. V lost 2 bases, J lost 3 bases, and 9 bases lay in between. CDR1 and CDR2 (germline): SGHDT, YYEEEE.

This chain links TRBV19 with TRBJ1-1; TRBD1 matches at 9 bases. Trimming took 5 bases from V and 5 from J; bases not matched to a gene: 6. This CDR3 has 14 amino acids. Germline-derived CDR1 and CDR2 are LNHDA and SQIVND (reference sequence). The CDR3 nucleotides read TGTGCCAGTAGTCCTTACGGACAGGGGACTGAAGCTTTCTTT. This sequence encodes CASSPYGQGTEAFF. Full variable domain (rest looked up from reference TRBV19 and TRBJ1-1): DGGITQSPKYLFRKEGQNVTLSCEQNLNHDAMYWYRQDPGQGLRLIYYSQIVNDFQKGDIAEGYSVSREKKESFPLTVTSAQKNPTAFYLCASSPYGQGTEAFFGQGTRLTVV.

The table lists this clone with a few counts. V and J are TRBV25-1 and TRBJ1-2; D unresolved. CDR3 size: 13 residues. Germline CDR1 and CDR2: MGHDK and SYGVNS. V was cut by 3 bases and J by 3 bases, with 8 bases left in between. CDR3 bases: TGTGCCAGCAGTGAGCACACTGACTATGGCTACACCTTC. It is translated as CASSEHTDYGYTF.

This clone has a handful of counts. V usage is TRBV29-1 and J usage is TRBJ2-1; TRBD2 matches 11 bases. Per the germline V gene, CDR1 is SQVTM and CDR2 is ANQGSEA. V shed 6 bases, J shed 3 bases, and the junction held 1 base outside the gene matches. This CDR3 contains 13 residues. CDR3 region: CSVTSGGYNEQFF. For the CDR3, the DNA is TGCAGCGTAACTAGCGGGGGCTACAATGAGCAGTTCTTC.

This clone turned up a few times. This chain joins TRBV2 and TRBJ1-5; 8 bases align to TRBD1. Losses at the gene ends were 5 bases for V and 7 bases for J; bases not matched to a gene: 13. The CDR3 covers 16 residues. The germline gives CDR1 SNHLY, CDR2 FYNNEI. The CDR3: CASSTQRGTGGQPQHF. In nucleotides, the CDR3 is TGTGCCAGCAGTACCCAACGGGGGACAGGTGGCCAGCCCCAGCATTTT.